Reported below is one T cell receptor (beta chain). What it recognizes is unknown. Trimming shortened V by 4 bases and J by 1 base, and 13 bases separated the two germline ends. The CDR3 is 15 residues long. In germline, CDR1 is SEHNR, CDR2 FQNEAQ (reference sequence). TCRdb's copy holds only in-frame clones and misses some; the assay was immunoSEQ multiplex PCR. This sample carries approximately 150,000 clones, more than 75% of them seen once, and the ten largest clones take 1.4%. This sample is drawn from a study of cytomegalovirus exposure and HLA in healthy donors. Study-wide results and caveats: Cytomegalovirus association was assigned to about 180 TCR beta chains.

The rearrangement uses TRBV7-9 and TRBJ1-1, with a tentative D call TRBD1 (6 bases). The clonotype originates from a woman between 25 and 40 years old in good health and CMV-seronegative. Sequencing was done on a sample of PBMCs. CDR3 bases: TGTGCCAGCAGCTCCAACAGGGACAAGAACACTGAAGCTTTCTTT. It yields the protein CASSSNRDKNTEAFF.